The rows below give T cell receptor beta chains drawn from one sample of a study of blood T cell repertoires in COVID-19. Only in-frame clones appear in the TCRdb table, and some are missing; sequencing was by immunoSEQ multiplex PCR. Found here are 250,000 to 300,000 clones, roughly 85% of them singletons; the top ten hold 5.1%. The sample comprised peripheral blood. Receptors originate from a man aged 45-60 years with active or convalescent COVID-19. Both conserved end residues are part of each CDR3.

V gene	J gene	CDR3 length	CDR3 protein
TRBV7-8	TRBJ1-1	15	CASSLVGGGNTEAFF
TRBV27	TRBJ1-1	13	CASSWDRNTEAFF
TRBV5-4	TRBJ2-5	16	CASSLRASGDQETQYF
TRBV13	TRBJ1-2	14	CASSPADGSYGYTF
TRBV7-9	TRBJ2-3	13	CASSLLLLDTQYF
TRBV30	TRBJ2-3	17	CAWSSLLGGRGADTQYF
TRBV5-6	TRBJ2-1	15	CASSPLEVSNYEQFF
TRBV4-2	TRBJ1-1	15	CASSHIGGRGSEAFF
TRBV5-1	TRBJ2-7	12	CASSPPSYEQYF
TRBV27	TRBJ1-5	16	CATSNTFGRGNQPQHF
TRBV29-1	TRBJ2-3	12	CSVAGARDTQYF
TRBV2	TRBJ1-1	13	CASRDWGQGEAFF
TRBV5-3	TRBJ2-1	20	CVRSLAYRTSGSFKNNEQFF
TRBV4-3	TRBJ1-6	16	CASSQEAGAGNSPLHF
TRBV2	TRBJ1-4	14	CASSEILTEVKLFF
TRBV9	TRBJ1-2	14	CASSVGDTNYGYTF
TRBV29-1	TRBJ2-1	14	CSVEGLAGDNEQFF
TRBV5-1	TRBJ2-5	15	CASSLERGGQETQYF
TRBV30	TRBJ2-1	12	CAWRAAYNEQFF
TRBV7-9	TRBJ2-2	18	CASSSILGSGDHTGELFF
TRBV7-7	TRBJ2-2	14	CASSLDFQTGELFF
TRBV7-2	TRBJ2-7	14	CASSSPTGGYEQYF
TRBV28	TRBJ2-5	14	CASTPLLGSETQYF
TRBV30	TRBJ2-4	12	CAWSSLSNIQYF
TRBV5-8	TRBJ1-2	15	CASSRGMTWRYGYTF
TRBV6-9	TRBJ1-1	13	CASSSDWNTEAFF
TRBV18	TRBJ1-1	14	CASSWGQENTEAFF
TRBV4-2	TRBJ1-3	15	CASSQDRAGGNTIYF
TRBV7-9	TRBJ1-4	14	CASSLNWDSEKLFF
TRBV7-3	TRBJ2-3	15	CASRSTSGGADTQYF
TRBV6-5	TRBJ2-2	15	CASILAGGPGGELFF
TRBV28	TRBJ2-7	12	CASGDRVQRRYF
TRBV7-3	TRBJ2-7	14	CASSPSGSSYEQYF
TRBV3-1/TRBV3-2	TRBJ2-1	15	CASSLREDYYNEQFF
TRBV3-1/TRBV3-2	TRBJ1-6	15	CASSPPGQGNSPLHF
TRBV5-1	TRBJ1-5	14	CASREVPERQPQHF